The rows below give T cell receptor beta chains drawn from one sample of a study of PD-L1 blockade in urothelial cancer. Sequenced by immunoSEQ multiplex PCR; TCRdb stores in-frame clones only, minus some. The data show about 36,000 clones, roughly 80% seen once. Source: PBMCs, taken around atezolizumab (anti-PD-L1) treatment. The origin of the receptors is a man aged 35 to 55 with urothelial cancer. Both conserved end residues are part of each CDR3. The order of the fields is clone size, D gene, J gene, V gene, CDR3 protein, CDR3 DNA. The D gene is left open where the match is weak. Size is stated for part of the rows, as once, few or many counts, or as a class when the clone is expanded.

-,TRBD2,TRBJ2-3,TRBV9,CASSAFSSTSGILDTQYF,TGTGCCAGCAGCGCCTTTTCGTCTACTAGCGGGATTTTGGATACGCAGTATTTT
few,-,TRBJ1-1,TRBV6-4,CASSDSSRGTEAFF,TGTGCCAGCAGTGACTCGTCACGAGGCACTGAAGCTTTCTTT
-,TRBD2,TRBJ2-7,TRBV5-6,CASSLGGRNYEQYF,TGTGCCAGCAGCTTGGGCGGGAGGAACTACGAGCAGTACTTC
-,TRBD2,TRBJ2-7,TRBV30,CAWQKNLAGVEREQYF,TGTGCCTGGCAAAAAAATTTAGCGGGAGTTGAGCGCGAGCAGTACTTC
few,TRBD1,TRBJ1-5,TRBV5-6,CASSLLGQGNQPQHF,TGTGCCAGCAGCTTGCTAGGACAGGGGAATCAGCCCCAGCATTTT
-,-,TRBJ1-3,TRBV13,CASSRGDSGNTIYF,TGTGCCAGCAGCCGGGGGGACTCTGGAAACACCATATATTTT
-,-,TRBJ2-3,TRBV7-9,CASVVGKGPDTQYF,TGTGCCAGCGTGGTCGGGAAGGGCCCAGATACGCAGTATTTT
-,-,TRBJ2-7,TRBV11-1,CASTLDSRGSYEQYF,TGTGCCAGCACCCTGGACAGCCGTGGCTCCTACGAGCAGTACTTC
medium-sized,-,TRBJ2-2,TRBV9,CASSVGGDTGELFF,TGTGCCAGCAGCGTAGGCGGGGACACCGGGGAGCTGTTTTTT
-,TRBD1,TRBJ2-2,TRBV5-8,CASSLGIRQGQNTGELFF,TGTGCCAGCAGCTTAGGGATAAGACAGGGCCAGAACACCGGGGAGCTGTTTTTT
-,TRBD2,TRBJ2-5,TRBV6-5,CASSSATSGKYGTQYF,TGTGCCAGCAGTTCGGCGACTAGCGGGAAGTACGGGACCCAGTACTTC
-,-,TRBJ2-2,TRBV4-2,CASSQGGGPDTGELFF,TGTGCCAGCAGCCAAGGCGGGGGCCCCGACACCGGGGAGCTGTTTTTT
-,-,TRBJ2-3,TRBV6-4,CASRFRGTSTDTQYF,TGTGCCAGCCGATTCAGGGGAACTAGCACAGATACGCAGTATTTT
-,-,TRBJ2-5,TRBV28,CASSFLRSGETQYF,TGTGCCAGCAGTTTTCTAAGGAGTGGAGAGACCCAGTACTTC
-,-,TRBJ2-7,TRBV7-3,CASSSQQGSEQYF,TGTGCCAGCAGCTCCCAACAGGGTTCAGAGCAGTACTTC
-,-,TRBJ2-7,TRBV5-8,CASSLNAGTPTYEQYF,TGTGCCAGCAGCTTGAACGCCGGGACACCCACCTACGAGCAGTACTTC
-,-,TRBJ1-1,TRBV6-5,CASSTDWNTEAFF,TGTGCCAGCAGTACGGACTGGAACACTGAAGCTTTCTTT
-,-,TRBJ2-7,TRBV2,CASSAQVPYEQYF,TGTGCCAGCAGTGCCCAGGTTCCCTACGAGCAGTACTTC
-,TRBD2,TRBJ2-3,TRBV10-1,CASSGSGGRAPGTQYF,TGCGCCAGCAGTGGGTCGGGAGGGAGGGCCCCAGGCACGCAGTATTTT
-,TRBD1,TRBJ2-7,TRBV7-9,CASTRDRGYEQYF,TGTGCCAGTACACGGGACAGGGGCTACGAGCAGTACTTC
-,TRBD2,TRBJ2-7,TRBV28,CASSSSGGISYEQYF,TGTGCCAGCAGCTCAAGCGGGGGAATTAGCTACGAGCAGTACTTC
-,-,TRBJ1-5,TRBV9,CASSAHSGSNQPQHF,TGTGCCAGCAGCGCCCATTCCGGGAGCAATCAGCCCCAGCATTTT
-,TRBD2,TRBJ2-3,TRBV7-2,CASSLGAGGGRETQYF,TGTGCCAGCAGCTTAGGGGCGGGAGGGGGACGGGAAACGCAGTATTTT
-,TRBD2,TRBJ2-7,TRBV5-1,CASSLPTSGSIYEQYF,TGCGCCAGCAGCCTCCCGACTAGCGGTTCAATCTACGAGCAGTACTTC
-,-,TRBJ2-7,TRBV27,CASRRREEAYEQYF,TGTGCCAGCAGGAGGAGGGAGGAGGCCTACGAGCAGTACTTC
-,TRBD1,TRBJ2-7,TRBV9,CASSSGQGAYEQYF,TGTGCCAGCAGCTCGGGACAGGGGGCCTACGAGCAGTACTTC
-,-,TRBJ2-3,TRBV7-8,CASKGQRAGTDTQYF,TGTGCCAGCAAGGGCCAGCGGGCAGGCACAGATACGCAGTATTTT
-,-,TRBJ1-1,TRBV28,CASSLWGRSTEAFF,TGTGCCAGTTCGCTTTGGGGGCGAAGCACTGAAGCTTTCTTT
-,TRBD1,TRBJ1-5,TRBV19,CASSIGGTGSIKPQHF,TGTGCCAGTAGTATAGGAGGGACAGGCTCAATCAAGCCCCAGCATTTT
-,-,TRBJ2-3,TRBV11-2,CASNSVRWGDTQYF,TGTGCCAGCAACTCGGTGCGTTGGGGCGATACGCAGTATTTT
-,-,TRBJ2-3,TRBV7-8,CASSLVPGEGDTQYF,TGTGCCAGCAGCTTAGTCCCGGGAGAAGGAGATACGCAGTATTTT
-,TRBD2,TRBJ2-2,TRBV5-1,CASRPTSGPWAGELFF,TGCGCCAGCCGGCCTACTAGCGGGCCATGGGCCGGGGAGCTGTTTTTT
once,TRBD2,TRBJ2-5,TRBV7-2,CASSLALAGGETQYF,TGTGCCAGCAGCTTAGCTTTGGCGGGGGGGGAGACCCAGTACTTC
-,TRBD2,TRBJ2-2,TRBV7-3,CASRAGLAGSLTGELFF,TGTGCCAGCAGGGCTGGACTAGCGGGATCCCTCACCGGGGAGCTGTTTTTT
-,-,TRBJ2-2,TRBV19,CASRGHNTGELFF,TGTGCCAGTAGGGGGCATAACACCGGGGAGCTGTTTTTT
few,-,TRBJ1-5,TRBV28,CAMGQGGQPQHF,TGTGCCATGGGCCAGGGCGGACAGCCCCAGCATTTT
-,-,TRBJ2-7,TRBV28,CASSLPGATYEQYF,TGTGCCAGCAGTTTACCAGGGGCGACCTACGAGCAGTACTTC
-,-,TRBJ2-2,TRBV19,CASSITANTGELFF,TGTGCCAGTAGTATAACAGCGAACACCGGGGAGCTGTTTTTT
-,TRBD2,TRBJ2-4,TRBV2,CASRGTSASAKNIQYF,TGTGCCAGCAGAGGTACTAGCGCCTCAGCCAAAAACATTCAGTACTTC
-,TRBD2,TRBJ2-7,TRBV30,CAWTTAGGQYF,TGTGCCTGGACAACAGCGGGAGGGCAGTACTTC
-,TRBD2,TRBJ2-2,TRBV11-2,CASSPGLMNTGELFF,TGTGCCAGCAGCCCGGGACTAATGAACACCGGGGAGCTGTTTTTT
-,-,TRBJ1-4,TRBV7-2,CASSLVFGEIGEKLFF,TGTGCCAGCAGCTTAGTCTTTGGGGAGATCGGCGAAAAACTGTTTTTT
-,TRBD1,TRBJ2-7,TRBV7-7,CASSLGQAEEQYF,TGTGCTAGCAGCCTGGGACAGGCGGAAGAGCAGTACTTC
once,-,TRBJ1-5,TRBV2,CASSTGSGGDQPQHF,TGTGCCAGCAGTACCGGGTCGGGGGGGGATCAGCCCCAGCATTTT
-,TRBD1,TRBJ2-7,TRBV4-1,CASSQEGLTGASSYEQYF,TGCGCCAGCAGCCAAGAGGGTCTGACAGGGGCGAGCTCCTACGAGCAGTACTTC
-,-,TRBJ1-4,TRBV19,CASSRSGLGKEKLFF,TGTGCCAGTAGCCGATCAGGCCTTGGCAAAGAAAAACTGTTTTTT
-,-,TRBJ2-7,TRBV5-4,CASSTTGTSYEQYF,TGTGCCAGCAGCACAACCGGGACAAGCTACGAGCAGTACTTC
-,-,TRBJ1-2,TRBV29-1,CSVAGGGYGYTF,TGCAGCGTTGCCGGGGGTGGCTATGGCTACACCTTC
-,TRBD1,TRBJ2-7,TRBV28,CASSFDRGLYEQYF,TGTGCCAGCAGTTTCGACAGGGGGCTTTACGAGCAGTACTTC
few,-,TRBJ1-3,TRBV19,CASSIGQNGNTIYF,TGTGCCAGTAGTATAGGGCAGAACGGAAACACCATATATTTT